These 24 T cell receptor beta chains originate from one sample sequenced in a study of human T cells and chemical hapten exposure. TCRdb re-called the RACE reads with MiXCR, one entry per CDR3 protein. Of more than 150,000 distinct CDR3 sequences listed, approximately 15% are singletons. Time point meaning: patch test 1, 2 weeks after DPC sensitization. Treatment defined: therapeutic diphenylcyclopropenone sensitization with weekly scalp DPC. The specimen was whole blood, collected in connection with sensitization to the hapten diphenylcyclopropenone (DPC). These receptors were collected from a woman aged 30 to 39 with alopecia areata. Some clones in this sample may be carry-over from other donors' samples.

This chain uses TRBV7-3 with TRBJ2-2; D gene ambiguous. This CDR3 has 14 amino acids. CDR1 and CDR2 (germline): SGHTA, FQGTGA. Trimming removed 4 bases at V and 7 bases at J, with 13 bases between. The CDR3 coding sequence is TGTGCCAGCAGCTCCCGGGCCCACGGCGGGGAGCTGTTTTTT. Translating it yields CASSSRAHGGELFF.

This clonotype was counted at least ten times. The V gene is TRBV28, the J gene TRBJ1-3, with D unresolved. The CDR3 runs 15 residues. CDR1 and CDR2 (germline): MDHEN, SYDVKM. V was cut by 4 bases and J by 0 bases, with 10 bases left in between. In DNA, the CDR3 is TGTGCCAGCAGTTCACCCGGGGACTCTGGAAACACCATATATTTT. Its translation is CASSSPGDSGNTIYF.

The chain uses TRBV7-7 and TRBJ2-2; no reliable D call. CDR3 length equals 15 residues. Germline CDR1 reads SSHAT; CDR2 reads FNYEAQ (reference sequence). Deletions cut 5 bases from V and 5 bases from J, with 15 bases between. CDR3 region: CASSPRTQGTGELFF. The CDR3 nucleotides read TGTGCCAGCAGCCCCAGAACGCAAGGAACCGGGGAGCTGTTTTTT. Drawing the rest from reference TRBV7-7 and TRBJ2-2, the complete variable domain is GAGVSQSPRYKVTKRGQDVTLRCDPISSHATLYWYQQALGQGPEFLTYFNYEAQPDKSGLPSDRFSAERPEGSISTLTIQRTEQRDSAMYRCASSPRTQGTGELFFGEGSRLTVL.

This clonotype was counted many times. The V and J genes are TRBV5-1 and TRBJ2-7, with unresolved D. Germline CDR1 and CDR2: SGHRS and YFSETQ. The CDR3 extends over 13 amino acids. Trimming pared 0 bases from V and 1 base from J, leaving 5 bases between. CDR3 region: CASSLAQSYEQYF. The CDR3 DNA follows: TGCGCCAGCAGCTTGGCGCAGTCCTACGAGCAGTACTTC.

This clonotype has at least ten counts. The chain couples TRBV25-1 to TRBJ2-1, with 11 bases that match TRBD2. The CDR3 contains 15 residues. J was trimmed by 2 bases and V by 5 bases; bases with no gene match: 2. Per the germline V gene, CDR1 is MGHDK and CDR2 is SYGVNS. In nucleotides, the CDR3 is TGTGCCAGCAGTCCTAGCGGGGGGACCTACAATGAGCAGTTCTTC. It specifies CASSPSGGTYNEQFF.

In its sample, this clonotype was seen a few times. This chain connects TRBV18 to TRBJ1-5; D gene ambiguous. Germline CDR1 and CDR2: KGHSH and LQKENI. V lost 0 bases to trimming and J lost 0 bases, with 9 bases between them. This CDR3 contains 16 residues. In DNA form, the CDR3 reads TGTGCCAGCTCACCACCGAATGGCAATAGCAATCAGCCCCAGCATTTT. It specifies CASSPPNGNSNQPQHF. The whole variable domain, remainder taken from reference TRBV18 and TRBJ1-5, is NAGVMQNPRHLVRRRGQEARLRCSPMKGHSHVYWYRQLPEEGLKFMVYLQKENIIDESGMPKERFSAEFPKEGPSILRIQQVVRGDSAAYFCASSPPNGNSNQPQHFGDGTRLSIL.

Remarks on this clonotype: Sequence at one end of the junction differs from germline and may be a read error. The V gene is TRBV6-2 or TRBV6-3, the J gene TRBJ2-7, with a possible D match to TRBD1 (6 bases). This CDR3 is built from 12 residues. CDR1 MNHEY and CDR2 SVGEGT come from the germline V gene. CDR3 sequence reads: CASSYQRRTVIF. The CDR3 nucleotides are TGTGCCAGCAGTTATCAGCGTCGGACAGTAATTTTC.

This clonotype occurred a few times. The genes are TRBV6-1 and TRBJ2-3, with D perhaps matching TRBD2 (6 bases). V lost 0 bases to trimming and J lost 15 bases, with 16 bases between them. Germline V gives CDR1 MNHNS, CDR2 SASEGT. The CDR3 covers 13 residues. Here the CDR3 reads CASSEAVGGGHYF. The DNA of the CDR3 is TGTGCCAGCAGTGAAGCGGTGGGAGGAGGGCACTATTTT.

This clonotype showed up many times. The CDR3 sequence: CASSRTPTRALAGAADTQYF. CDR3 DNA sequence: TGCGCCAGCAGCCGTACCCCGACCCGAGCGCTAGCGGGAGCGGCAGATACGCAGTATTTT. The genes are TRBV4-3 and TRBJ2-3, with TRBD2 identical over 10 bases. This CDR3 is 20 amino acids long. J lost 4 bases, V lost 4 bases, and 20 bases had no gene match. Germline-derived CDR1 and CDR2 are LGHNA and YSLEER.

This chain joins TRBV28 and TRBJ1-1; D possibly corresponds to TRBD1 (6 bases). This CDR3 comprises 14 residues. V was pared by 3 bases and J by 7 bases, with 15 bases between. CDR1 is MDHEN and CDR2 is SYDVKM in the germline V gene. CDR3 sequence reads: CASSFRGQNVEAFF. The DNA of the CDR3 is TGTGCCAGCAGTTTTCGGGGGCAAAATGTTGAAGCTTTCTTT.

DNA for the CDR3: TGTGCCAGCAGCCCCGTGTTAGTGGAGACCCAGTACTTC. Translation gives CASSPVLVETQYF. This chain joins TRBV2 and TRBJ2-5; D remains unclear. Germline V lookup: CDR1 SNHLY, CDR2 FYNNEI. This CDR3 has 13 residues. Trimming cost V 6 bases and J 5 bases, with 13 bases left between them. The full variable domain, in which reference TRBV2 and TRBJ2-5 provide the parts outside the CDR3, is EPEVTQTPSHQVTQMGQEVILRCVPISNHLYFYWYRQILGQKVEFLVSFYNNEISEKSEIFDDQFSVERPDGSNFTLKIRSTKLEDSAMYFCASSPVLVETQYFGPGTRLLVL.

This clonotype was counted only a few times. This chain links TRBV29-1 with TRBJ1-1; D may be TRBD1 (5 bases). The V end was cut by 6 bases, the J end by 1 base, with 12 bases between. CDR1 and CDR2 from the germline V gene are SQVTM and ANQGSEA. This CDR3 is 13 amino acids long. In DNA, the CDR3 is TGCAGCGTCCCCGGACATTCGAACACTGAAGCTTTCTTT. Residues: CSVPGHSNTEAFF.

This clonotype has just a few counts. The CDR3 sequence is CASSPMERVYEQYF. In DNA form, the CDR3 reads TGTGCCAGCTCACCAATGGAGCGGGTCTACGAGCAGTACTTC. The chain carries TRBV18 and TRBJ2-7, with D possibly being TRBD2 (6 bases). Germline assignment: CDR1 KGHSH and CDR2 LQKENI. V lost 2 bases to trimming and J lost 3 bases, with 11 bases between them. The CDR3 extends over 14 amino acids.

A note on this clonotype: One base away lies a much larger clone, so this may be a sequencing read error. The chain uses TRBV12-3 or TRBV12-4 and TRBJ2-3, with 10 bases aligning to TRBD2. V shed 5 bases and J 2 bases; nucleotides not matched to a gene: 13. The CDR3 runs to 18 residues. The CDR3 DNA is TGTGCCAGCAGTCATCCGGGACCAGCGGGAGGGCACACAGATACGCAGTATTTT. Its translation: CASSHPGPAGGHTDTQYF.

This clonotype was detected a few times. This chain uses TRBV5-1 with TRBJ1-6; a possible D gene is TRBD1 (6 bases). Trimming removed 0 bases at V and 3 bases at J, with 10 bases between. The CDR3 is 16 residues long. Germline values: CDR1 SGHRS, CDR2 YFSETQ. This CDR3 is CASSLEGTLYNSPLHF. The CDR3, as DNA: TGCGCCAGCAGCTTGGAAGGGACACTCTATAATTCACCCCTCCACTTT.

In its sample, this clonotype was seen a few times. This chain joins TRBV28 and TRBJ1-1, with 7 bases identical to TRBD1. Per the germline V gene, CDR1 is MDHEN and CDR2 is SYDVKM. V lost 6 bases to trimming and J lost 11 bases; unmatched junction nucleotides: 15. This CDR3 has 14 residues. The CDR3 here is CASSPGQVRYIAFF. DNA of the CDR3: TGTGCCAGCAGCCCTGGACAGGTCAGATACATTGCTTTCTTT. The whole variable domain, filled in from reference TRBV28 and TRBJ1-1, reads DVKVTQSSRYLVKRTGEKVFLECVQDMDHENMFWYRQDPGLGLRLIYFSYDVKMKEKGDIPEGYSVSREKKERFSLILESASTNQTSMYLCASSPGQVRYIAFFGQGTRLTVV.

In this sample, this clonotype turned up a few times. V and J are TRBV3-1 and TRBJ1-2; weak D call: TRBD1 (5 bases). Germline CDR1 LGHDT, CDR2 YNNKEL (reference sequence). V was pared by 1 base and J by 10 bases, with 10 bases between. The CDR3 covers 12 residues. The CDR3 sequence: CASSQVDSLYTF. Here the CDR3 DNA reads TGTGCCAGCAGCCAAGTCGACAGCCTCTACACCTTC.

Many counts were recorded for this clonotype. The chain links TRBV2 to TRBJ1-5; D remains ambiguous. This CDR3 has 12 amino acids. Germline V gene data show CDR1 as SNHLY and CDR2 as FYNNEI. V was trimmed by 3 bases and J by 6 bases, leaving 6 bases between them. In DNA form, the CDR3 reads TGTGCCAGCAGTGATCCGGGTCAGCCCCAGCATTTT. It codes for CASSDPGQPQHF.

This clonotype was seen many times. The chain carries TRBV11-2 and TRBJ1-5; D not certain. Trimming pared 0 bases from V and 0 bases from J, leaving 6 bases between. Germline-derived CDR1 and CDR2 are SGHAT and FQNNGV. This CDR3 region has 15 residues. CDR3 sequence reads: CASSLDSYSNQPQHF. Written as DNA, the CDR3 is TGTGCCAGCAGCTTAGACAGCTATAGCAATCAGCCCCAGCATTTT.

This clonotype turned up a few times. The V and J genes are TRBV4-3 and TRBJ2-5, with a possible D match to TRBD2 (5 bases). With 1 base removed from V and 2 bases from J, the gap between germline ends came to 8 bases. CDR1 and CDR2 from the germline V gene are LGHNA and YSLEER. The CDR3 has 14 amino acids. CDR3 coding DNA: TGCGCCAGCAGCCAAGTCGGGAATCAAGAGACCCAGTACTTC. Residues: CASSQVGNQETQYF.

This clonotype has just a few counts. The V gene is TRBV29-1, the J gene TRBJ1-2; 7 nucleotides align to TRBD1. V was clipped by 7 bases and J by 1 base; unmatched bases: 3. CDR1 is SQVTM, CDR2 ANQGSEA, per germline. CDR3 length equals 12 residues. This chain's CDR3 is CSATGDNYGYTF. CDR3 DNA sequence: TGCAGCGCTACAGGGGATAACTATGGCTACACCTTC.

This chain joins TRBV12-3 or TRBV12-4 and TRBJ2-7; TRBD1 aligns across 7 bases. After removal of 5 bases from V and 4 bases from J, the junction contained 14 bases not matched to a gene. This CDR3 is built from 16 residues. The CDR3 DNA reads TGTGCCAGCAGTCCTGGGGACAGACGAACACGTTACGAGCAGTACTTC. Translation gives CASSPGDRRTRYEQYF.

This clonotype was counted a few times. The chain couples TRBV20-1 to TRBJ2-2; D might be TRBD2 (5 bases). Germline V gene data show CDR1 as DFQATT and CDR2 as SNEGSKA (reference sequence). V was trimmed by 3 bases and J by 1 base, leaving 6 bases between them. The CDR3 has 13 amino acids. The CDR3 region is CSASGENTGELFF. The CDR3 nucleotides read TGCAGTGCTAGCGGGGAGAACACCGGGGAGCTGTTTTTT.

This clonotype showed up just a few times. CDR3 sequence: CASSLQDSRWQYF. The CDR3 nucleotides read TGCGCCAGCAGCCTCCAAGATTCGCGCTGGCAGTACTTC. The rearrangement links TRBV4-3 to TRBJ2-7; no firm D call. CDR3 length equals 13 residues. CDR1 LGHNA and CDR2 YSLEER come from the germline V gene. V lost 4 bases, J lost 9 bases, and 16 bases lay in between.